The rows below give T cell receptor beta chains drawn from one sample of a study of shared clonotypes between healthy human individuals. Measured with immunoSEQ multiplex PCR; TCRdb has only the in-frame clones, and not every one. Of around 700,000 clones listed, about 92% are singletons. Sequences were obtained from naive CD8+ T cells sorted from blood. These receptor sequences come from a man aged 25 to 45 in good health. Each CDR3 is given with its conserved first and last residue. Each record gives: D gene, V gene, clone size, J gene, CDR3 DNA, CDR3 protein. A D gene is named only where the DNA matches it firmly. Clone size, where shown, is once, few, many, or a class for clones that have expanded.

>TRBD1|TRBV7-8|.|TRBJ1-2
TGTGCCAGCAGCTTAGCACCGGGACAGGGGAACTATGGCTACACCTTC
CASSLAPGQGNYGYTF
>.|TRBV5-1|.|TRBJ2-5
TGCGCCAGCAACCAAAACCTGGCAGGGCCCGAAGAGACCCAGTACTTC
CASNQNLAGPEETQYF
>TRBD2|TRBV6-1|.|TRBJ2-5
TGTGCCAGCAGTGGTCTCGGGGGGGTCGGGGAGACCCAGTACTTC
CASSGLGGVGETQYF
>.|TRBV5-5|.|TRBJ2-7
TGTGCCAGCAGCTTGGGGACACACATCTCCTACGAGCAGTACTTC
CASSLGTHISYEQYF
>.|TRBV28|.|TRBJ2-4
TGTGCCAGCAGTCCGGGGTGGGGGCAGGTCGACATTCAGTACTTC
CASSPGWGQVDIQYF
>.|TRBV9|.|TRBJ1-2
TGTGCCAGCAGCGTAGGAGGGGCTAACTATGGCTACACCTTC
CASSVGGANYGYTF
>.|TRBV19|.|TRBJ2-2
TGTGCCAGTAGTATAGTTCAGGGTCAGGGCACCGGGGAGCTGTTTTTT
CASSIVQGQGTGELFF
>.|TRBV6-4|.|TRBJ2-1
TGTGCCAGCAGTGACTCTTCTGGACAATTCTACAATGAGCAGTTCTTC
CASSDSSGQFYNEQFF
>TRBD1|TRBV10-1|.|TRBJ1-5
TGCGCCAGCGTAGGGGACAGGGGGCCCTCCCAGCCCCAGCATTTT
CASVGDRGPSQPQHF
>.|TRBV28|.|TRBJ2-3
TGTGCCAGCACCTTGAGGGGTGAAAGCACAGATACGCAGTATTTT
CASTLRGESTDTQYF
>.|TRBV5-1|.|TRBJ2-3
TGCGCCAGCAGCAACAGGGTCTCGGGCACAGATACGCAGTATTTT
CASSNRVSGTDTQYF
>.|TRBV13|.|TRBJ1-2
TGTGCCAGCAGCTTAGGCCAGGGGAACTATGGCTACACCTTC
CASSLGQGNYGYTF
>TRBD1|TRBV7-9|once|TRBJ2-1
TGTGCCAGCAGCCCCCGGGACAGGGTTAGGCAGTTCTTC
CASSPRDRVRQFF
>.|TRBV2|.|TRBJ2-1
TGTGCCAGCAGTGAAGCGTGGGAGTCGTCCTACAATGAGCAGTTCTTC
CASSEAWESSYNEQFF
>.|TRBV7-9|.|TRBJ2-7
TGTGCCAGCAGCCCGACCTCCTACGAGCAGTACTTC
CASSPTSYEQYF
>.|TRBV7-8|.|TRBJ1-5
TGTGCCAGCAGCTTATGGGCAGAAAATCAGCCCCAGCATTTT
CASSLWAENQPQHF
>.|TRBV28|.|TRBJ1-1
TGTGTCAGCAGTTCCCGACCCGGTAACACTGAAGCTTTCTTT
CVSSSRPGNTEAFF
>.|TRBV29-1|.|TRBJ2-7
TGCAGCGTTGTTTCTGTGGTCACACCTCGCGAGCAGTACTTC
CSVVSVVTPREQYF
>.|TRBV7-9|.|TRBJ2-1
TGTGCCAGCAGCTTAGTGGGGGGCGTTGCCGATGAGCAGTTCTTC
CASSLVGGVADEQFF
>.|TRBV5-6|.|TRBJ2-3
TGTGCCAGCAGCTTAACTGGAGATACGCAGTATTTT
CASSLTGDTQYF
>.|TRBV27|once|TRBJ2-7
TGTGCCAGCAGCATGGGACGGATCTCCTACGAGCAGTACTTC
CASSMGRISYEQYF
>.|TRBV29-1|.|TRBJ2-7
TGCAGCGTTGAAGGTCGTGGGAGACGCGGCTACGAGCAGTACTTC
CSVEGRGRRGYEQYF
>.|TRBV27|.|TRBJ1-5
TGTGCCAGCAAAAGTGCAGGGGCGCCTGATCAGCCCCAGCATTTT
CASKSAGAPDQPQHF
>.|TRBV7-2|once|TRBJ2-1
TGTGCCAGCACCCGGGAGTACAATGAGCAGTTCTTC
CASTREYNEQFF
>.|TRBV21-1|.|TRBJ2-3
TGTGCCAGCAGCAAAGCAGGGGCGGGAGGGCGTAGCACAGATACGCAGTATTTT
CASSKAGAGGRSTDTQYF
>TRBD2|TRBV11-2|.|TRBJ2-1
TGTGCCAGCAGCTTGGCGGGAGGGCGCAATGAGCAGTTCTTC
CASSLAGGRNEQFF
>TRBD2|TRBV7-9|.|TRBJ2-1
TGTGCCAGCAGCTTCTCCGTAAGACTAGCGGGGTTAAACAATGAGCAGTTCTTC
CASSFSVRLAGLNNEQFF
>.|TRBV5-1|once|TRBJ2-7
TGCGCCAGCAGCCCCTGGGGGGAGATAAGCTCCTACGAGCAGTACTTC
CASSPWGEISSYEQYF
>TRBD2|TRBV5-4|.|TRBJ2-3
TGTGCCAGCAGCGCGAACACGGGACTAGCGGGCACAGATACGCAGTATTTT
CASSANTGLAGTDTQYF
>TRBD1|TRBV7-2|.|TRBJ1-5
TGTGCCAGCAGCCGGGACAGGGGGTTGGGACAGCCCCAGCATTTT
CASSRDRGLGQPQHF
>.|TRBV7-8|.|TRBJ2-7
TGTGCCAGCAGCTCCGATACAGGGTCGAGGTCCTACGAGCAGTACTTC
CASSSDTGSRSYEQYF
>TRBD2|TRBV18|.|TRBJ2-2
TGTGCCAGCTCACCAATTTTTGGACTAGCGGGAGAAGTCGGGGAGCTGTTTTTT
CASSPIFGLAGEVGELFF
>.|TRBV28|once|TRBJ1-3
TGTGCCAGCAGTTTATTGACCTCGGCTGGAAACACCATATATTTT
CASSLLTSAGNTIYF